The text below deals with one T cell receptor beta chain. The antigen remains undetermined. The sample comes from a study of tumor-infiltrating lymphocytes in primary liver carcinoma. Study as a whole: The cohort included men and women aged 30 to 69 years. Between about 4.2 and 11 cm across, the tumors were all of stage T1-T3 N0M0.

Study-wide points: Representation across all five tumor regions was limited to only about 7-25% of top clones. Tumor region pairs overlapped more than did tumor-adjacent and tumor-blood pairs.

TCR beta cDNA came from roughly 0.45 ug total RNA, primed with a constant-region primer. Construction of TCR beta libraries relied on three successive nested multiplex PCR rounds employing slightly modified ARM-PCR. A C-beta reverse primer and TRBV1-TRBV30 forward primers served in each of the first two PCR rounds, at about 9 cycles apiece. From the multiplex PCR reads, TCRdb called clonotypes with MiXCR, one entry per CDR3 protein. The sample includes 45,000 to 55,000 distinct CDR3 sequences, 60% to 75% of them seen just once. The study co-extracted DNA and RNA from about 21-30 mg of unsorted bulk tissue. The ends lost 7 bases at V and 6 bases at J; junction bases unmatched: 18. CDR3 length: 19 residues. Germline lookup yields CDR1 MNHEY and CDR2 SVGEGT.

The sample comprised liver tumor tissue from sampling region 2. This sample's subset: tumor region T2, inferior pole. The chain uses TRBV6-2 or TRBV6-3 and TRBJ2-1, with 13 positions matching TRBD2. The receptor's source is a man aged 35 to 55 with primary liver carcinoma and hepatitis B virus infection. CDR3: CASTYFPGLAGWPGNEQFF. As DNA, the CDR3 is TGTGCCAGCACTTATTTTCCGGGACTAGCGGGATGGCCGGGCAATGAGCAGTTCTTC.